This TCR beta chain derives from a study of cytomegalovirus exposure and HLA in healthy donors. Findings and caveats of the study: Reports state that TCR beta sequences accurately predicted most subjects' HLA-A and HLA-B alleles. Altogether, 164 TCR beta chains were recorded as cytomegalovirus-associated. No immune exposure information besides CMV serostatus was available.

On this clone itself: Its specificity is not known.

With 60 Vbeta and 13 Jbeta primers, the PCR was carried out. Method: immunoSEQ multiplex PCR; TCRdb's copy keeps in-frame clones and lacks some. The sample has 90,000 to 130,000 clones, over 60% seen once. The ends lost 4 bases at V and 0 bases at J; junction bases unmatched: 8. The germline V gene encodes CDR1 SGHRS and CDR2 YFSETQ. The CDR3 is made up of 16 amino acids. The V and J genes are TRBV5-1 and TRBJ2-7; 9 positions match TRBD1. The sample consisted of PBMCs. This TCR derives from a man under 40 in good health and CMV-seropositive. In DNA form, the CDR3 reads TGCGCCAGCAGCAGCGGGACAGGGTTAGCCTCCTACGAGCAGTACTTC. Its protein product is CASSSGTGLASYEQYF.